Below are 9 T cell receptor beta chains sequenced from a single sample in a study of blood T cells in healthy people across ages. Using a J-beta primer mix together with a sample-barcoded 5' primer, a second PCR was run for about 6 to 12 cycles. One entry per CDR3 protein, called by TCRdb with MiXCR from the 5' RACE reads. The table has roughly 1,300,000 distinct CDR3 sequences, roughly 59% seen once. Sequencing was carried out using blood. The receptors were gathered from a man in his late teens or twenties in good health.

The CDR3 sequence: CASVPRGLVNNEQFF. The CDR3 DNA is TGTGCCAGCGTGCCCCGAGGATTGGTGAACAATGAGCAGTTCTTC. The chain is built from TRBV21-1 and TRBJ2-1; the D segment call TRBD1 is taken from the table without a DNA check. TRBV21-1 is designated a pseudogene. There are 15 residues in the CDR3.

This sequence joins TRBV20-1 and TRBJ2-1; 8 bases are a match to TRBD1. This CDR3 is built from 14 residues. V was clipped by 3 bases and J by 10 bases; unmatched bases: 11. CDR1 is DFQATT, CDR2 SNEGSKA, per germline (reference sequence). The CDR3 reads CSASEQGASLEQFF. CDR3 DNA sequence: TGCAGTGCTAGCGAGCAGGGGGCCTCCTTGGAGCAGTTCTTC.

The gene calls are TRBV12-3 or TRBV12-4 and TRBJ1-2; 8 nucleotides match TRBD1. The CDR3 is 12 amino acids. With V trimmed by 10 bases and J by 6 bases, 7 bases remained unmatched. CDR3 coding DNA: TGTGCCACCGTCCAGGGGGCAAATGGCTACACCTTC. Its protein is CATVQGANGYTF.

This chain joins TRBV9 and TRBJ1-2; unclear D gene. Trimming removed 0 bases at V and 8 bases at J, with 8 bases between. Germline values: CDR1 SGDLS, CDR2 YYNGEE. The CDR3 runs to 12 residues. CDR3: CASSVGWEGYTF. CDR3 nucleotides: TGTGCCAGCAGCGTAGGATGGGAAGGCTACACCTTC.

In its sample, this clonotype was seen many times. This chain links TRBV7-2 with TRBJ2-1, with 8 bases that match TRBD2. This CDR3 comprises 15 residues. Germline-derived CDR1 and CDR2 are SGHTA and FQGNSA. Trimming cost V 6 bases and J 0 bases; bases outside gene matches: 4. The DNA of the CDR3 is TGTGCCAGCAGTGGGACTAGTGGCTCCTACAATGAGCAGTTCTTC. Translated, it gives CASSGTSGSYNEQFF.

This clonotype has just a few counts. The V call is TRBV4-3, the J call TRBJ1-1; D gene unclear. The CDR3 is made up of 14 amino acids. V was clipped by 0 bases and J by 0 bases, with 5 bases between them. Germline V lookup: CDR1 LGHNA, CDR2 YSLEER. This CDR3 is CASSQDAVNTEAFF. The DNA of the CDR3 is TGCGCCAGCAGCCAAGATGCGGTGAACACTGAAGCTTTCTTT.

V usage is TRBV4-1 and J usage is TRBJ1-5, with 8 positions matching TRBD1. The CDR3 runs 17 residues. Trimming at V came to 0 bases and at J to 3 bases, leaving 7 bases not matched to a gene. Germline lookup yields CDR1 MGHRA and CDR2 YSYEKL. The CDR3 bases are TGCGCCAGCAGCCAAGAGCGGACAGGGTACGACAATCAGCCCCAGCATTTT. This encodes CASSQERTGYDNQPQHF.

The rearrangement uses TRBV20-1 and TRBJ2-7; no firm D call. The V end was cut by 4 bases, the J end by 3 bases, with 13 bases between. CDR3 length: 13 amino acids. CDR1 and CDR2 (germline): DFQATT, SNEGSKA (reference sequence). CDR3 sequence (DNA): TGCAGTGCTATAAGCCGTTCTCTCTACGAGCAGTACTTC. This translates into CSAISRSLYEQYF.

This clonotype was counted only a few times. The V gene is TRBV20-1, the J gene TRBJ2-7; 8 nucleotides agree with TRBD2. V dropped 3 bases and J dropped 2; count of bases not matched to a gene: 9. The germline gives CDR1 DFQATT, CDR2 SNEGSKA (reference sequence). This CDR3 contains 15 residues. The CDR3 nucleotides read TGCAGTGCTAGTGCCCCCGGGGGGGCGACCTACGAGCAGTACTTC. It translates to CSASAPGGATYEQYF.